The TCR beta chain under discussion was sequenced for a study of blood T cell repertoires in COVID-19. The wider study: The samples span acute and convalescent COVID-19 from the United States, Italy and Spain.

From germline, CDR1 is SGHRS and CDR2 YFSETQ. The CDR3 sequence is 15 residues long. J lost 7 bases, V lost 1 base, and 6 bases had no gene match. Clones were sequenced by immunoSEQ multiplex PCR, and TCRdb holds only the in-frame ones, with some missing. The table lists 60,000 to 75,000 clones, 79% of them singletons. This clonotype was sampled from a man aged 55 to 69 with active or convalescent COVID-19. The V gene is TRBV5-1, the J gene TRBJ2-2, with 8 bases identical to TRBD1. Source material: peripheral blood. DNA for the CDR3: TGCGCCAGCAGCTTGTTTGCAGGGGGCCTCGGGGAGCTGTTTTTT. It encodes CASSLFAGGLGELFF.